These 28 T cell receptor beta chains originate from one sample sequenced in a study of spatial heterogeneity in lung cancer. Whole-study results and caveats: Intratumoral expanded alpha and beta TCR counts were found to track tumor mutation counts.

For these TCRs, the target antigens are not known. TCRdb called the 5' RACE reads again in MiXCR, with one record for every CDR3 protein. The table lists about 20,000 distinct CDR3 sequences, about a sixth of them singletons. Time point denoted: sample taken at primary tumor resection. This material consisted of lung tumor tissue, taken at surgery. The source is a female donor with early-stage non-small cell lung cancer.

This clonotype appeared many times. The chain uses TRBV21-1 and TRBJ2-3. TRBV21-1 has pseudogene status. This CDR3 region has 10 residues. The CDR3 coding sequence is TGTGCCAGCAGCACAGATACGCAGTATTTT. Translating gives CASSTDTQYF.

For this clonotype: At one end, the junction sequence differs from germline, possibly due to a read error. The rearrangement links TRBV5-1 to TRBJ1-6; 7 nucleotides agree with TRBD1. This CDR3 is 15 amino acids long. The germline CDR1 and CDR2 sequences are SGHRS and YFSETQ. CDR3 DNA sequence: TGCGCCAGCAGCTCTCGACAGGGACCAAATTCGCCCCTCCACTTT. Its protein is CASSSRQGPNSPLHF.

The table lists this clonotype with a few counts. The chain's CDR3 is CASSAMREQYF. CDR3 nucleotide sequence: TGTGCCAGCAGCGCTATGAGAGAGCAGTACTTC. V usage is TRBV3-1 and J usage is TRBJ2-7, with no clear D. V was trimmed by 5 bases and J by 7 bases, leaving 9 bases between them. Germline V gives CDR1 LGHDT, CDR2 YNNKEL (reference sequence). The CDR3 runs to 11 residues.

Ten or more counts support this clonotype. The chain is built from TRBV5-1 and TRBJ2-2; no clear D gene. This CDR3 has 14 residues. Deletions cut 5 bases from V and 5 bases from J, with 13 bases between. Per the germline V gene, CDR1 is SGHRS and CDR2 is YFSETQ. In nucleotides, the CDR3 is TGCGCCAGCAGGGAGCATGATGGGACCGGGGAGCTGTTTTTT. It codes for CASREHDGTGELFF.

The rearrangement uses TRBV24-1 and TRBJ2-1; the match to TRBD2 covers 10 bases. The CDR3 covers 14 residues. V shed 9 bases and J 4 bases; nucleotides not matched to a gene: 5. CDR1 and CDR2 from the germline V gene are KGHDR and SFDVKD. CDR3 in DNA: TGTGCCACCCGGCTAGCGGGAGCGTACAATGAGCAGTTCTTC. This sequence encodes CATRLAGAYNEQFF.

This clonotype showed up many times. The rearrangement joins TRBV5-1 to TRBJ2-7; D uncertain. This CDR3 comprises 13 residues. Germline V gene data show CDR1 as SGHRS and CDR2 as YFSETQ. V was cut by 4 bases and J by 3 bases, with 11 bases left in between. CDR3 in amino acids: CASSPGRSYEQYF. The CDR3 DNA reads TGCGCCAGCAGCCCCGGACGGAGCTACGAGCAGTACTTC.

This clonotype was counted ten times or more. The rearrangement joins TRBV20-1 to TRBJ2-1; 9 nucleotides line up with TRBD2. V was clipped by 0 bases and J by 14 bases; unmatched bases: 17. Germline CDR1 is DFQATT and CDR2 is SNEGSKA (reference sequence). The length of the CDR3 is 16 residues. CDR3 residues: CSARDMGRASGNFEFF. CDR3 bases: TGCAGTGCTAGAGATATGGGGCGGGCTAGCGGGAATTTTGAGTTCTTC.

There are many counts of this clonotype. The chain employs TRBV27 and TRBJ2-5, with a tentative D call TRBD2 (5 bases). The CDR3 runs to 14 residues. Trimming left V 2 bases short and J 3 bases short, with 10 bases between. Germline V CDR1 and CDR2: MNHEY, SMNVEV (reference sequence). The CDR3 loop is CASSLGGLKETQYF. The CDR3 region has the DNA TGTGCCAGCAGTTTAGGAGGTCTCAAAGAGACCCAGTACTTC.

This chain uses TRBV6-6 with TRBJ1-1, with 7 bases lining up with TRBD1. This CDR3 is built from 14 residues. With V trimmed by 7 bases and J by 4 bases, 9 bases remained unmatched. From germline, CDR1 is MNHNY and CDR2 SVGAGI (reference sequence). This CDR3 reads CASIRQGRSTEAFF. In DNA, the CDR3 is TGTGCCAGCATCAGACAGGGCCGGAGCACTGAAGCTTTCTTT.

The gene calls are TRBV20-1 and TRBJ2-3; possible D gene TRBD2, 6 bases. Germline lookup yields CDR1 DFQATT and CDR2 SNEGSKA (reference sequence). V shed 0 bases and J shed 3 bases, with 16 bases lying between them. The CDR3 is 16 residues long. The DNA of the CDR3 is TGCAGTGCTAGAGACCCTCGGGGGACCACTACAGATACGCAGTATTTT. Translation: CSARDPRGTTTDTQYF.

The chain employs TRBV6-6 and TRBJ2-7; D is possibly TRBD1 (6 bases). Germline values: CDR1 MNHNY, CDR2 SVGAGI (reference sequence). The CDR3 contains 13 residues. V lost 4 bases to trimming and J lost 2 bases, with 9 bases between them. The CDR3 coding sequence is TGTGCCAGCAGTTCGACAGGAACCTACGAGCAGTACTTC. Translating gives CASSSTGTYEQYF.

This chain joins TRBV3-1 and TRBJ2-3, with 13 bases identical to TRBD2. This CDR3 has 17 amino acids. Trimming at V came to 3 bases and at J to 3 bases, leaving 6 bases not matched to a gene. Germline V gene lookup returns CDR1 LGHDT and CDR2 YNNKEL (reference sequence). The CDR3 DNA reads TGTGCCAGCAGCCAGGATGGACTAGCGGGAGTAACAGATACGCAGTATTTT. Encoded protein: CASSQDGLAGVTDTQYF.

This clonotype came up many times. The chain has TRBV25-1 and TRBJ2-3; D is unresolved. The germline V and J ends were trimmed by 4 bases and 4 bases, with 9 bases remaining between them. The germline V gene has CDR1 MGHDK and CDR2 SYGVNS. The CDR3 spans 13 residues. The CDR3 here is CASSGGFADTQYF. The CDR3 DNA sequence: TGTGCCAGCAGTGGGGGTTTCGCAGATACGCAGTATTTT.

In its sample, this clonotype was seen many times. The chain is built from TRBV14 and TRBJ2-3, with D uncertain. V lost 4 bases to trimming and J lost 6 bases, with 11 bases between them. Germline V gene data show CDR1 as SGHDN and CDR2 as FVKESK. The CDR3 contains 13 residues. The chain's CDR3 is CASSRRGRDTQYF. Written as DNA, the CDR3 is TGTGCCAGCAGCCGGCGAGGACGTGATACGCAGTATTTT.

This chain links TRBV7-6 with TRBJ2-1, with 14 bases lining up with TRBD2. Per germline, CDR1 SGHVS and CDR2 FNYEAQ. The J segment lost 9 bases and the V segment lost 5 bases, leaving 9 bases of the junction unmatched. The CDR3 covers 16 residues. The CDR3 loop is CASSGRLAGGPGEQFF. In DNA, the CDR3 is TGTGCCAGCAGCGGTAGACTAGCGGGAGGGCCTGGTGAGCAGTTCTTC.

The J gene is TRBJ2-1, the V gene TRBV20-1; a possible D gene is TRBD1 (5 bases). Germline CDR1 and CDR2: DFQATT and SNEGSKA (reference sequence). This CDR3 region has 13 residues. The V end was cut by 0 bases, the J end by 14 bases, with 17 bases between. The CDR3 protein is CSARDGATGNKFF. In nucleotides, the CDR3 is TGCAGTGCTAGAGATGGGGCCACAGGAAATAAGTTCTTC.

This clonotype was observed at least ten times. The V gene is TRBV19, the J gene TRBJ1-6; D gene unclear. This CDR3 spans 13 amino acids. The V end lost 0 bases, the J end lost 9 bases, and 6 bases lay between the germline ends. In germline, CDR1 is LNHDA, CDR2 SQIVND (reference sequence). The CDR3: CASSIDRVSPLHF. The CDR3 bases are TGTGCCAGTAGTATAGATCGGGTTTCACCCCTCCACTTT. Using reference TRBV19 and TRBJ1-6 for the parts outside the CDR3, the full variable domain is DGGITQSPKYLFRKEGQNVTLSCEQNLNHDAMYWYRQDPGQGLRLIYYSQIVNDFQKGDIAEGYSVSREKKESFPLTVTSAQKNPTAFYLCASSIDRVSPLHFGNGTRLTVT.

This clonotype occurred many times. The rearrangement uses TRBV20-1 and TRBJ2-5; 14 bases are a match to TRBD2. There are 18 residues in the CDR3. Germline assignment: CDR1 DFQATT and CDR2 SNEGSKA (reference sequence). V lost 0 bases, J lost 5 bases, and 11 bases stayed unmatched. In DNA, the CDR3 is TGCAGTGCTAGAGATTTGCGACTAGCGGGAGGGTCTCTCGAGACCCAGTACTTC. The encoded protein is CSARDLRLAGGSLETQYF.

This clonotype was observed at least ten times. The chain recombines TRBV12-3 or TRBV12-4 with TRBJ2-7; D gene uncertain. The CDR3 runs 15 residues. Trimming cost V 7 bases and J 0 bases, with 16 bases left between them. CDR3: CASTPGPASSYEQYF. CDR3 DNA sequence: TGTGCCAGCACCCCGGGCCCCGCTAGCTCCTACGAGCAGTACTTC.

The V and J genes are TRBV20-1 and TRBJ2-7, with D possibly being TRBD1 (6 bases). This CDR3 spans 15 amino acids. CDR1 and CDR2 from the germline V gene are DFQATT and SNEGSKA (reference sequence). V lost 0 bases, J lost 2 bases, and 14 bases lay in between. In DNA, the CDR3 is TGCAGTGCTAGAGATCGGGACAAGGGAACCTACGAGCAGTACTTC. Protein product: CSARDRDKGTYEQYF.

This clonotype was observed a few times. CDR3 residues: CAISESGSGSTYEQYF. In DNA, the CDR3 is TGTGCCATCAGTGAGTCGGGTAGCGGGAGCACGTACGAGCAGTACTTC. The V call is TRBV10-3, the J call TRBJ2-7; the match to TRBD2 covers 9 bases. The CDR3 runs to 16 residues. Germline CDR1 reads ENHRY; CDR2 reads SYGVKD. The V and J ends lost 0 bases and 4 bases, in that order; junction bases with no gene match: 7.

This CDR3 is CARPRPDREVYEQYF. The CDR3 DNA is TGCGCCAGACCTCGCCCAGACAGGGAAGTCTACGAGCAGTACTTC. This chain links TRBV23-1 with TRBJ2-7; 7 bases are a match to TRBD1. TRBV23-1 is sorted into the ORF group, with uncertain function. The CDR3 totals 15 residues. With V trimmed by 9 bases and J by 3 bases, 14 bases remained unmatched.

This clonotype was recorded many times. The chain couples TRBV28 to TRBJ2-3; 10 bases fit TRBD2. CDR3 length: 15 residues. From germline, CDR1 is MDHEN and CDR2 SYDVKM. Unmatched junction bases numbered 5, after V lost 3 bases and J lost 5 bases. CDR3 DNA sequence: TGTGCCAGCAGTTTGGTTACTAGCGGGGAAGATACGCAGTATTTT. Protein sequence: CASSLVTSGEDTQYF.

This chain uses TRBV12-5 with TRBJ2-2; D remains unclear. Germline V gene data show CDR1 as LGHNT and CDR2 as FRNRAP. The ends were cut back, 6 bases at V and 4 bases at J, with 18 bases in the middle. The CDR3 has 16 residues. The CDR3, as DNA: TGTGCTAGTGGCATAGCCCCCCGGCTGGGCACCGGGGAGCTGTTTTTT. It translates to CASGIAPRLGTGELFF.

This clonotype was counted ten times or more. In DNA form, the CDR3 reads TGTGCCAGCAGCCCCGTGGTTTATGAGCAGTTCTTC. Translating gives CASSPVVYEQFF. The chain employs TRBV7-9 and TRBJ2-1, with no clear D. Germline values: CDR1 SEHNR, CDR2 FQNEAQ (reference sequence). Trimming cost V 5 bases and J 8 bases, with 10 bases left between them. CDR3 size: 12 residues.

This sequence joins TRBV11-3 and TRBJ2-5; 7 nucleotides match TRBD1. CDR1 and CDR2 from the germline V gene are SGHNT and YENEEA. The J segment lost 12 bases and the V segment lost 0 bases, leaving 4 bases of the junction unmatched. CDR3 length: 12 residues. Here the CDR3 DNA reads TGTGCCAGCAGCTTAGATGGACAGGTGAAGTACTTC. Protein sequence: CASSLDGQVKYF.

This clonotype was found many times. The J gene is TRBJ2-1, the V gene TRBV5-1; 13 nucleotides agree with TRBD2. In germline, CDR1 is SGHRS, CDR2 YFSETQ. V lost 6 bases to trimming and J lost 4 bases; unmatched junction nucleotides: 13. CDR3 length: 18 residues. The CDR3 loop reads CASTQGLAGDGGYNEQFF. Written as DNA, the CDR3 is TGCGCCAGCACCCAAGGACTAGCGGGAGACGGGGGGTACAATGAGCAGTTCTTC.

This chain links TRBV4-3 with TRBJ1-4; unclear D gene. Germline values: CDR1 LGHNA, CDR2 YSLEER. The germline V and J ends were trimmed by 1 base and 7 bases, with 10 bases remaining between them. The CDR3 is 14 residues long. This CDR3 reads CASSQVYGGEKLFF. CDR3 DNA: TGCGCCAGCAGCCAAGTGTATGGAGGTGAAAAACTGTTTTTT.